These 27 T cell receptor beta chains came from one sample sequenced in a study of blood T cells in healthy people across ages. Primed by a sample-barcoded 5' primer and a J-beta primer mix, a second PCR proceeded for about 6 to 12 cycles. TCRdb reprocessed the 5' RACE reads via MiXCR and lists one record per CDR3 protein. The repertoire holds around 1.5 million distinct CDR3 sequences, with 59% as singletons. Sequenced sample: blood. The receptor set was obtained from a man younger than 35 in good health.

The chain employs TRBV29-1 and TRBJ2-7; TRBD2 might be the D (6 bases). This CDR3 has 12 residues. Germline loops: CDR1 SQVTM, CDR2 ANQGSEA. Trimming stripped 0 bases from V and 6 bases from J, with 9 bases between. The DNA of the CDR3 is TGCAGCGTTGAAGATCAGGGAGGCGAGCAGTACTTC. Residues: CSVEDQGGEQYF.

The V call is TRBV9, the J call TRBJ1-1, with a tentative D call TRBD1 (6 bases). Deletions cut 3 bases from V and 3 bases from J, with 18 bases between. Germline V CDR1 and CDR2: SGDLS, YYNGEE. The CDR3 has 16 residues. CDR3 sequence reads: CASSATGSLRHTEAFF. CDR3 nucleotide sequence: TGTGCCAGCAGCGCCACAGGGAGCCTACGACACACTGAAGCTTTCTTT. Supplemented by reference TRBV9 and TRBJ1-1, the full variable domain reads DSGVTQTPKHLITATGQRVTLRCSPRSGDLSVYWYQQSLDQGLQFLIQYYNGEERAKGNILERFSAQQFPDLHSELNLSSLELGDSALYFCASSATGSLRHTEAFFGQGTRLTVV.

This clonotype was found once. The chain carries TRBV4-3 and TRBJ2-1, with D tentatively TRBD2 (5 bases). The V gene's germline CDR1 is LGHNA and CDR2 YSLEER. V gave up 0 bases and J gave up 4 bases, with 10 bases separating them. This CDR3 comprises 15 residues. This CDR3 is CASSQEADPYNEQFF. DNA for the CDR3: TGCGCCAGCAGCCAAGAAGCGGACCCATACAATGAGCAGTTCTTC.

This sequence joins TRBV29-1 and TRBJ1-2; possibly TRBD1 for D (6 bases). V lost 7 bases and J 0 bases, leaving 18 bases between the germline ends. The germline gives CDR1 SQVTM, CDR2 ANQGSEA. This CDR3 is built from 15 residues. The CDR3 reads CSAGTKDPANYGYTF. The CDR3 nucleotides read TGCAGCGCAGGGACAAAGGACCCAGCTAACTATGGCTACACCTTC.

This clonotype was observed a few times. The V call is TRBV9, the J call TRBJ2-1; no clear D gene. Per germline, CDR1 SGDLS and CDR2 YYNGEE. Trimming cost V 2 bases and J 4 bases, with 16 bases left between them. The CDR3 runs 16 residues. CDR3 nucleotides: TGTGCCAGCAGCGTGCCCCCGGATTCTCCTTACAATGAGCAGTTCTTC. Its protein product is CASSVPPDSPYNEQFF.

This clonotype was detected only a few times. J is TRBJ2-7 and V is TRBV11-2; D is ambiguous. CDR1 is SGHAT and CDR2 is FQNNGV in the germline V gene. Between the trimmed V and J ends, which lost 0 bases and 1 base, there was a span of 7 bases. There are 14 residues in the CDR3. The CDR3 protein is CASSLDGESYEQYF. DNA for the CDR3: TGTGCCAGCAGCTTAGATGGGGAATCCTACGAGCAGTACTTC. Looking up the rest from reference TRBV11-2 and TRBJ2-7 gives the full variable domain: EAGVAQSPRYKIIEKRQSVAFWCNPISGHATLYWYQQILGQGPKLLIQFQNNGVVDDSQLPKDRFSAERLKGVDSTLKIQPAKLEDSAVYLCASSLDGESYEQYFGPGTRLTVT.

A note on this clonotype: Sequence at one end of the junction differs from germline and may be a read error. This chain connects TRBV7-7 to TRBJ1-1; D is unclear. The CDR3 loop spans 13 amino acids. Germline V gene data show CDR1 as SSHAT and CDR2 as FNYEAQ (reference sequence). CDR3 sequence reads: CASSFGLDTEAFF. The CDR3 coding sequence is TGTGCTAGCAGCTTCGGGCTGGACACTGAAGCTTTCTTT.

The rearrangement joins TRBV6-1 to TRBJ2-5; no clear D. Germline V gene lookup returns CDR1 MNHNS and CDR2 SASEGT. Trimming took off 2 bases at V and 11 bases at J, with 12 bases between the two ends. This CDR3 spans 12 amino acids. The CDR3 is CASSEITRQQYF. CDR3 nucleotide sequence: TGTGCCAGCAGTGAAATTACTCGCCAGCAGTACTTC.

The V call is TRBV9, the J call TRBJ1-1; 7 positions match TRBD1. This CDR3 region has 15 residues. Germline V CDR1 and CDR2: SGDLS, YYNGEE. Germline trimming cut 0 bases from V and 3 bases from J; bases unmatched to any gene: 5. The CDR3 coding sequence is TGTGCCAGCAGCGTAGAGGGGGCTCGGGACACTGAAGCTTTCTTT. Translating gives CASSVEGARDTEAFF.

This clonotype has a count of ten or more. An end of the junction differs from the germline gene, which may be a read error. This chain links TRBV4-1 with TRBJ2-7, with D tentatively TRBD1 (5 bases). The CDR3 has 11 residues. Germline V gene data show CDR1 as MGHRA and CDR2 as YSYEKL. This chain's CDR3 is CASSQGDEQYF. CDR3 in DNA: TGTGCCAGCAGCCAAGGGGACGAGCAGTACTTC.

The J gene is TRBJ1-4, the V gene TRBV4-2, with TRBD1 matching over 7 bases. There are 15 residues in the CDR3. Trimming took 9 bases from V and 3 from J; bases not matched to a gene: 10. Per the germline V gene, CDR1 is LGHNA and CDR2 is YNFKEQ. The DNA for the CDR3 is TGTGCCAGGGGGGACAGCGAGGCAGCTAATGAAAAACTGTTTTTT. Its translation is CARGDSEAANEKLFF.

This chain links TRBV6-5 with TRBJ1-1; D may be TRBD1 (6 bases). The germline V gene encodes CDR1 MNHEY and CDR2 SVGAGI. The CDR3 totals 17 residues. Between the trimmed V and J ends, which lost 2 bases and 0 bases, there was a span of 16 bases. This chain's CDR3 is CASSYLGSGQLNTEAFF. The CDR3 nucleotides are TGTGCCAGCAGTTACCTCGGAAGCGGACAGTTGAACACTGAAGCTTTCTTT.

In nucleotides, the CDR3 is TGCAGTGCTAGAGATGGGGTGGGGCAGTTCTTC. Translating gives CSARDGVGQFF. This chain links TRBV20-1 with TRBJ2-1, with D hard to call. This CDR3 is 11 amino acids long. Germline CDR1 and CDR2: DFQATT and SNEGSKA (reference sequence). Trimming shortened V by 0 bases and J by 12 bases, and 9 bases separated the two germline ends.

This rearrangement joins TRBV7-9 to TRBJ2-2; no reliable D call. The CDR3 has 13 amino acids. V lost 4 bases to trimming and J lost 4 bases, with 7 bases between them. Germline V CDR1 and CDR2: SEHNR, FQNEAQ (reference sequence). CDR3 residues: CASSSMGTGELFF. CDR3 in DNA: TGTGCCAGCAGCTCCATGGGCACCGGGGAGCTGTTTTTT.

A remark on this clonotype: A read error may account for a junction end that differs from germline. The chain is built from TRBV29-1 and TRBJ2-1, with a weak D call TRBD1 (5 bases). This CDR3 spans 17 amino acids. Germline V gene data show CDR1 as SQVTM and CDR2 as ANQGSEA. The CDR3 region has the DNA TGCAACGTTGACCACCCTGACAGACCCGCCGGCTACAATGAGCAGTTCTTC. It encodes CNVDHPDRPAGYNEQFF.

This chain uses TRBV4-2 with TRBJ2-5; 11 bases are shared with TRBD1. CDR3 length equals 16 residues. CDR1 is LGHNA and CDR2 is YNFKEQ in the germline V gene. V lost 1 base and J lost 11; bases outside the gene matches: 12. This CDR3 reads CASSQAKGQGAWEQYF. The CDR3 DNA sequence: TGTGCCAGCAGCCAAGCGAAAGGACAGGGGGCTTGGGAGCAGTACTTC.

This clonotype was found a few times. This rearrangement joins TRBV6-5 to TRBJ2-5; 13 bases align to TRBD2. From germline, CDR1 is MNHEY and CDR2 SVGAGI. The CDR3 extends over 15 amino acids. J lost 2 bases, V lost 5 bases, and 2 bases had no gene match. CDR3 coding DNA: TGTGCCAGCAGTGGGGGACTAGCGGGGCAAGAGACCCAGTACTTC. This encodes CASSGGLAGQETQYF.

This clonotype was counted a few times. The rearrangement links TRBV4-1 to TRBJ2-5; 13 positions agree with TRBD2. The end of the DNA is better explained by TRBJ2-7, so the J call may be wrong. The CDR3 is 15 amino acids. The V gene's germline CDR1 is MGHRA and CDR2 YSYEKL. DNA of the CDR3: TGCGCCAGCAGCCACAGGACTAGCGGGAGCTACGAGCAGTACTTC. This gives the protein CASSHRTSGSYEQYF.

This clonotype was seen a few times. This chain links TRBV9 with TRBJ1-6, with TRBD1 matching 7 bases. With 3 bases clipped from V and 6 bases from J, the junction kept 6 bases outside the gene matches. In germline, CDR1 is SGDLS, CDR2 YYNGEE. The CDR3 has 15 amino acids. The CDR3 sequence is CASSGLTGSNSPLHF. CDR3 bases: TGTGCCAGCAGCGGCCTGACAGGGAGTAATTCACCCCTCCACTTT.

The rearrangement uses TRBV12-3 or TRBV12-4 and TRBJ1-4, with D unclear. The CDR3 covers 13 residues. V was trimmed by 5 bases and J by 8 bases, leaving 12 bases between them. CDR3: CASSVGSAEKLFF. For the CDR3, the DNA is TGTGCCAGCAGTGTGGGGTCGGCGGAAAAACTGTTTTTT.

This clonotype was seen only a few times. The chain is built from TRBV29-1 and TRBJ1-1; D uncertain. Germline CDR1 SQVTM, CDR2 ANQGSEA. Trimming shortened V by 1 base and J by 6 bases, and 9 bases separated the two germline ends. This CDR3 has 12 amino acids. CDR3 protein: CSVEVGQSEAFF. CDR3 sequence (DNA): TGCAGCGTTGAAGTCGGGCAGTCTGAAGCTTTCTTT.

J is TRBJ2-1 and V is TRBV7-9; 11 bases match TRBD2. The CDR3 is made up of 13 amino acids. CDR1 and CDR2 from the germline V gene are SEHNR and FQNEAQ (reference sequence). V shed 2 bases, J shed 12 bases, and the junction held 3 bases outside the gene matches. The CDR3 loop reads CASSLSGTSGQFF. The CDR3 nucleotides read TGTGCCAGCAGCTTATCCGGGACTAGCGGGCAGTTCTTC. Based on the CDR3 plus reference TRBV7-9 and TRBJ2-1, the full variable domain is DTGVSQNPRHKITKRGQNVTFRCDPISEHNRLYWYRQTLGQGPEFLTYFQNEAQLEKSRLLSDRFSAERPKGSFSTLEIQRTEQGDSAMYLCASSLSGTSGQFFGPGTRLTVL.

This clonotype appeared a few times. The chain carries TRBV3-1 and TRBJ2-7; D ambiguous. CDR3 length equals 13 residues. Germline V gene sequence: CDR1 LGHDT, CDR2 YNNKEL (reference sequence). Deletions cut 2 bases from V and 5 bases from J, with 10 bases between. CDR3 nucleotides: TGTGCCAGCAGCCAACGCAGACCCGACGAGCAGTACTTC. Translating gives CASSQRRPDEQYF.

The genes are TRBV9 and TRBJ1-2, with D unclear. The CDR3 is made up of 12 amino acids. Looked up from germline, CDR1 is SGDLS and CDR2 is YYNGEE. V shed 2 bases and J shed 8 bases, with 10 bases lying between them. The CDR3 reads CASSVDEGGYTF. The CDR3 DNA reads TGTGCCAGCAGCGTGGACGAAGGAGGCTACACCTTC. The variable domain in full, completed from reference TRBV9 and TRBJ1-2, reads DSGVTQTPKHLITATGQRVTLRCSPRSGDLSVYWYQQSLDQGLQFLIQYYNGEERAKGNILERFSAQQFPDLHSELNLSSLELGDSALYFCASSVDEGGYTFGSGTRLTVV.

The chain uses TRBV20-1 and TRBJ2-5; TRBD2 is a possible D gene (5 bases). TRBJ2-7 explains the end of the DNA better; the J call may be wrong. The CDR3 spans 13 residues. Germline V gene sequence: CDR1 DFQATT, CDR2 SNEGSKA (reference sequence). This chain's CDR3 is CSALITGYYEQYF. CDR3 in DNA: TGCAGCGCTTTAATCACGGGATACTACGAGCAGTACTTC.

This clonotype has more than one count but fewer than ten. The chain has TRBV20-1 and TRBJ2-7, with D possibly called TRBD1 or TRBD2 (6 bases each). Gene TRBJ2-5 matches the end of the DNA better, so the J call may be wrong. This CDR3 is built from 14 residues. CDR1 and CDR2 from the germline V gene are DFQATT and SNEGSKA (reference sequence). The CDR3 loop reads CSATGPSGGETQYF. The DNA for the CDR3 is TGCAGTGCAACGGGACCCTCCGGGGGCGAGACCCAGTACTTC.

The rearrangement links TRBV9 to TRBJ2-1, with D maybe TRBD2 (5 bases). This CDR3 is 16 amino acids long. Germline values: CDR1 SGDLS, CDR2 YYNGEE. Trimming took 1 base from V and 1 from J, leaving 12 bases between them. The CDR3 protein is CASSVRTRESYNEQFF. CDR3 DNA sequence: TGTGCCAGCAGCGTAAGGACGAGGGAATCCTACAATGAGCAGTTCTTC.